This passage covers 16 T cell receptor beta chains from one sample sequenced in a study of T cells in Graves' hyperthyroidism and ophthalmopathy. RNA transcripts provided the source from which TCR beta CDR3 regions were amplified. The HTBI set primed first-round TCR CDR3 RT-PCR. TCRdb processed the multiplex PCR reads anew with MiXCR; each CDR3 protein has one entry. This table has some 570,000 distinct CDR3 sequences, 14% appearing once. Sequencing was performed on blood. The receptor set was obtained from a woman aged 18-29 years with Graves' ophthalmopathy.

Turning to this clonotype: A much larger clone differs by one base, so this may be a read error. The CDR3 does not close with the conserved phenylalanine or tryptophan, likely indicating a read error. This chain links TRBV5-1 with TRBJ2-7; TRBD2 is a possible D gene (5 bases). CDR1 is SGHRS and CDR2 is YFSETQ in the germline V gene. The CDR3 runs 17 residues. Trimming took off 3 bases at V and 6 bases at J, with 25 bases between the two ends. The CDR3 DNA is TGCGCCAGCAGCTCCCGAGGAGGCGGGCCACCTATGTTCGAGCAGTACTTA. This codes for CASSSRGGGPPMFEQYL.

The CDR3, as DNA: TGTGCCAGCAGCCCCGGGGGGCTACTAGCCAAAAACATTCAGTACTTC. It translates to CASSPGGLLAKNIQYF. The gene calls are TRBV5-4 and TRBJ2-4, with D maybe TRBD2 (7 bases). Germline values: CDR1 SGHNT, CDR2 YYREEE (reference sequence). V lost 4 bases and J lost 0, with 14 bases in between. This CDR3 has 16 amino acids.

The rearrangement uses TRBV7-6 and TRBJ2-3; D not resolved. Germline lookup yields CDR1 SGHVS and CDR2 FNYEAQ. Trimming took 2 bases from V and 2 from J, leaving 8 bases between them. This CDR3 has 14 residues. The CDR3 DNA reads as TGTGCCAGCAGCTTACGGACCGTCACAGATACGCAGTATTTT. Protein: CASSLRTVTDTQYF.

The genes are TRBV29-1 and TRBJ2-3; the match to TRBD2 covers 9 bases. V lost 4 bases and J lost 1; bases outside the gene matches: 3. CDR3 length: 14 amino acids. Looked up from germline, CDR1 is SQVTM and CDR2 is ANQGSEA. The CDR3 nucleotides are TGCAGCGTTGGCGGGAGGGCCGGCACAGATACGCAGTATTTT. Its protein is CSVGGRAGTDTQYF.

This clonotype was found many times. The CDR3 protein is CASSAPLGNEQFF. The DNA of the CDR3 is TGTGCCAGCAGTGCCCCACTAGGTAATGAGCAGTTCTTC. The chain links TRBV12-3 or TRBV12-4 to TRBJ2-1; D might be TRBD2 (5 bases). CDR3 length: 13 residues. Between the trimmed V and J ends, which lost 5 bases and 7 bases, there was a span of 12 bases.

Ten or more counts support this clonotype. The gene calls are TRBV24-1 and TRBJ2-1; possibly TRBD1 for D (5 bases). Germline-derived CDR1 and CDR2 are KGHDR and SFDVKD. V was trimmed by 3 bases and J by 7 bases, leaving 12 bases between them. This CDR3 comprises 14 residues. The CDR3 protein is CATSDDSRANEQFF. CDR3 DNA sequence: TGTGCCACCAGTGATGATTCCAGGGCTAATGAGCAGTTCTTC.

This clonotype has at least ten counts. The rearrangement joins TRBV30 to TRBJ2-7; 9 bases line up with TRBD2. CDR1 and CDR2 from the germline V gene are GTSNPN and SVGIG (reference sequence). The V segment lost 1 base and the J segment 0 bases; nucleotides outside the gene matches: 7. CDR3 length: 16 amino acids. The CDR3 region has the DNA TGTGCCTGGAGTGATCAGGGACTAGCCAACTCCTACGAGCAGTACTTC. This sequence encodes CAWSDQGLANSYEQYF.

This clonotype has at least ten counts. The rearrangement uses TRBV7-2 and TRBJ2-3; D is undetermined. The germline V gene encodes CDR1 SGHTA and CDR2 FQGNSA. The CDR3 is 17 amino acids. Trimming left V 5 bases short and J 0 bases short, with 18 bases between. CDR3 residues: CASSLDPLKTSTDTQYF. Here the CDR3 DNA reads TGTGCCAGCAGCCTCGACCCACTGAAGACTAGCACAGATACGCAGTATTTT.

This clonotype has just a few counts. This chain links TRBV19 with TRBJ2-1; the D call may be TRBD1 or TRBD2 (5 bases each). Trimming took off 2 bases at V and 12 bases at J, with 17 bases between the two ends. This CDR3 is 14 amino acids long. Germline CDR1 reads LNHDA; CDR2 reads SQIVND (reference sequence). The CDR3 DNA reads as TGTGCCAGTAGTATAAGCCTCGGGACCGCGCCGCAGTTCTTC. The encoded protein is CASSISLGTAPQFF. The complete variable domain, with remaining parts taken from reference TRBV19 and TRBJ2-1, reads DGGITQSPKYLFRKEGQNVTLSCEQNLNHDAMYWYRQDPGQGLRLIYYSQIVNDFQKGDIAEGYSVSREKKESFPLTVTSAQKNPTAFYLCASSISLGTAPQFFGPGTRLTVL.

This clonotype has at least ten counts. V usage is TRBV2 and J usage is TRBJ2-7; a possible D gene is TRBD2 (5 bases). Trimming removed 7 bases at V and 0 bases at J, with 16 bases between. Germline-derived CDR1 and CDR2 are SNHLY and FYNNEI. The CDR3 runs 15 residues. The CDR3 DNA follows: TGTGCCAGCATTCCCGGGATCTCAAGCTCCTACGAGCAGTACTTC. This translates into CASIPGISSSYEQYF.

This clonotype was recorded at least ten times. The chain couples TRBV6-2 or TRBV6-3 to TRBJ2-7; D ambiguous. V shed 4 bases and J shed 5 bases, with 15 bases lying between them. CDR1 MNHEY and CDR2 SVGEGT come from the germline V gene. The CDR3 sequence is 14 residues long. CDR3 nucleotides: TGTGCCAGCAGTTCCGCCTGGCTCAGCAACGAGCAGTACTTC. As protein: CASSSAWLSNEQYF.

Only a few counts were recorded for this clonotype. CDR3 in DNA: TGTGCCTGCCGCAGGGGGCTATCCTACGAGCAGTACTTC. It specifies CACRRGLSYEQYF. J is TRBJ2-7 and V is TRBV30, with 8 bases lining up with TRBD1. The CDR3 extends over 13 amino acids. CDR1 and CDR2 (germline): GTSNPN, SVGIG (reference sequence). V was clipped by 6 bases and J by 1 base; unmatched bases: 5.

The J gene is TRBJ1-5, the V gene TRBV19; the D gene is possibly TRBD1 (6 bases). CDR3 size: 14 residues. Germline CDR1 is LNHDA and CDR2 is SQIVND (reference sequence). Trimming removed 7 bases from V and 4 bases from J, with 14 bases in between. The CDR3, as DNA: TGTGCCAGTACCCCGTGGGGGCTGAATCAGCCCCAGCATTTT. It translates to CASTPWGLNQPQHF.

In this sample, this clonotype turned up many times. The rearrangement links TRBV20-1 to TRBJ2-7; TRBD2 is a possible D gene (6 bases). CDR1 and CDR2 (germline): DFQATT, SNEGSKA (reference sequence). The CDR3 spans 14 residues. Deletions cut 2 bases from V and 2 bases from J, with 13 bases between. This CDR3 reads CSARSGTSPYEQYF. The CDR3 DNA reads TGCAGTGCTAGATCCGGGACTTCCCCCTACGAGCAGTACTTC.

About this clonotype itself: The junction departs from germline at one end; a sequencing error may be responsible. The gene calls are TRBV20-1 and TRBJ2-2, with 9 bases lining up with TRBD2. The germline V gene has CDR1 DFQATT and CDR2 SNEGSKA (reference sequence). This CDR3 has 14 amino acids. CDR3 bases: TGCAGTGCTAGCCCTTCTAGCGGGACCGGGGAGCTGTTCTTT. Its protein product is CSASPSSGTGELFF.

The sample holds many counts of this clonotype. The chain has TRBV30 and TRBJ2-1; 13 positions match TRBD2. V dropped 7 bases and J dropped 0; count of bases not matched to a gene: 3. Germline CDR1 reads GTSNPN; CDR2 reads SVGIG (reference sequence). There are 15 residues in the CDR3. The CDR3 spells CAYTSGRASYNEQFF. CDR3 DNA sequence: TGTGCCTATACTAGCGGGAGGGCCTCCTACAATGAGCAGTTCTTC.